This T cell receptor beta chain was identified in a study of OX40 agonist ivuxolimab in advanced cancers. Across the study: The diagnoses of dose-escalation patients were hepatocellular carcinoma, melanoma, renal cell or head and neck cancer.

This CDR3 has 14 residues. Trimming took 3 bases from V and 0 from J, leaving 5 bases between them. Per germline, CDR1 WNHNN and CDR2 SYGVQD (reference sequence). The protocol was immunoSEQ multiplex PCR, while the TCRdb copy is restricted to in-frame clones and leaves out a portion. Of about 84,000 clones listed, approximately 80% are singletons. V usage is TRBV10-1 and J usage is TRBJ2-2; D is unresolved. The source is an adult with an advanced solid tumor such as melanoma, head and neck, liver or kidney cancer. The sample here was CD4+ or CD8+ T cells sorted from blood, taken in a trial of the OX40 agonist ivuxolimab. The CDR3 is CASSEQPNTGELFF. In DNA form, the CDR3 reads TGCGCCAGCAGTGAACAGCCGAACACCGGGGAGCTGTTTTTT.